Below, one T cell receptor (beta chain) is given with its context. Its target is unknown. This entry comes from a study of blood T cells in healthy people across ages. Primed by a sample-barcoded 5' primer and a J-beta primer mix, a second PCR proceeded for roughly 6 to 12 cycles. TCRdb ran MiXCR on the 5' RACE reads and lists one entry per CDR3 protein. The top ten clones hold 25% to 30% of a sample with 790,000 or so distinct CDR3 sequences, about 56% of them seen once. CDR1 and CDR2 from the germline V gene are MGHRA and YSYEKL. Trimming shortened V by 8 bases and J by 5 bases, and 13 bases separated the two germline ends. CDR3 length: 13 residues. Whole-study results and caveats: Diversity was estimated from one million T cells, and these estimates were considered underestimates. The fall in TCR beta diversity per million T cells was roughly linear with age.

They isolated at least 6 million PBMCs from each sample. Extraction of total RNA produced a minimum of 6 micrograms from each sample. Sequenced: blood. The receptor was derived from a man aged 35 to 55 in good health. The chain employs TRBV4-1 and TRBJ2-1; no clear D gene. The CDR3 loop is CASSSGLHNEQFF. For the CDR3, the DNA is TGCGCCAGCTCTTCCGGGCTACACAATGAGCAGTTCTTC.